This T cell receptor (beta chain) was captured by sequencing in a study of blood T cell repertoires in COVID-19. The overall study: Spain, Italy and the United States supplied samples that represented acute and convalescent COVID-19. Sources were T cells, B-cell-depleted T cells, or PBMCs; the material itself was cDNA or gDNA.

As handled by the study authors: Estimation of nucleated cell counts was performed using reference gene primer amplification. The assay was immunoSEQ multiplex PCR, and TCRdb's table has in-frame clones only and misses some. V and J calls and clone size are as listed in that table; D and trimming were resolved from the DNA. Counted here are 130,000 to 150,000 clones, approximately 80% occurring once; the ten biggest clones make up approximately 13%. V was pared by 5 bases and J by 4 bases, with 4 bases of the junction left unmatched. From germline, CDR1 is SGHTA and CDR2 FQGTGA. The CDR3 has 13 amino acids.

The specimen was peripheral blood. The receptor's source is a man aged 55 to 69 with active or convalescent COVID-19. The chain employs TRBV7-3 and TRBJ1-1, with 7 bases that match TRBD1. CDR3 nucleotide sequence: TGTGCCAGCAGCGACAGGGTCGGCACTGAAGCTTTCTTT. As protein: CASSDRVGTEAFF.